These 22 T cell receptor beta chains came from one sample sequenced in a study of T cell responses to AZD1222 COVID-19 vaccine. Libraries were prepared by immunoSEQ multiplex PCR; TCRdb keeps only in-frame clonotypes and omits some of them. In the table there are 70,000 to 75,000 clones, roughly 85% of which are singletons. This sample comprised peripheral blood, obtained 28 days after the second AZD1222 dose. The receptors shown here come from an adult who received the AZD1222 COVID-19 vaccine.

In its sample, this clone was seen once. The chain employs TRBV6-6 and TRBJ1-5; D gene uncertain. This CDR3 has 17 amino acids. CDR1 MNHNY and CDR2 SVGAGI come from the germline V gene (reference sequence). V was clipped by 5 bases and J by 5 bases, with 22 bases between them. CDR3 region: CASSPARRASMYQPQHF. DNA for the CDR3: TGTGCCAGCAGTCCCGCCCGGCGGGCCTCAATGTATCAGCCCCAGCATTTT.

The genes are TRBV11-2 and TRBJ1-1; D is unclear. Germline CDR1 is SGHAT and CDR2 is FQNNGV. The CDR3 runs to 14 residues. The V and J ends lost 1 base and 3 bases respectively, with 9 bases between them. The CDR3 region has the DNA TGTGCCAGCAGCTTAGGGATGGGCTACACTGAAGCTTTCTTT. Its protein is CASSLGMGYTEAFF.

V gene TRBV4-1 combines with J gene TRBJ1-2, with D possibly being TRBD1 (5 bases). The V end was cut by 8 bases, the J end by 1 base, with 8 bases between. Looked up from germline, CDR1 is MGHRA and CDR2 is YSYEKL. This CDR3 region has 12 residues. As DNA, the CDR3 is TGCGCCAGCTCCCAGGGTAACTATGGCTACACCTTC. It is translated as CASSQGNYGYTF.

J is TRBJ1-1 and V is TRBV5-1; 9 bases agree with TRBD1. J lost 1 base, V lost 4 bases, and 5 bases had no gene match. There are 15 residues in the CDR3. Germline V gene lookup returns CDR1 SGHRS and CDR2 YFSETQ. This chain's CDR3 is CASSGTTGGNTEAFF. The CDR3 coding sequence is TGCGCCAGCAGCGGGACGACAGGGGGGAACACTGAAGCTTTCTTT.

The chain combines TRBV19 with TRBJ2-5; D tentatively reads TRBD1 or TRBD2 (5 bases each). The CDR3 is made up of 14 amino acids. V was pared by 3 bases and J by 1 base, with 9 bases between. Germline V gene sequence: CDR1 LNHDA, CDR2 SQIVND (reference sequence). CDR3 DNA: TGTGCCAGTAGTATTAACGGGGCCCAAGAGACCCAGTACTTC. It yields the protein CASSINGAQETQYF.

The rearrangement joins TRBV19 to TRBJ1-2, with D unresolved. The CDR3 has 13 residues. The V end lost 7 bases, the J end lost 4 bases, and 13 bases lay between the germline ends. Germline CDR1 reads LNHDA; CDR2 reads SQIVND (reference sequence). This CDR3 is CASTRAQVYGYTF. In DNA, the CDR3 is TGTGCCAGTACTAGGGCCCAGGTCTATGGCTACACCTTC. Filled out from reference TRBV19 and TRBJ1-2, the complete variable domain reads DGGITQSPKYLFRKEGQNVTLSCEQNLNHDAMYWYRQDPGQGLRLIYYSQIVNDFQKGDIAEGYSVSREKKESFPLTVTSAQKNPTAFYLCASTRAQVYGYTFGSGTRLTVV.

V and J are TRBV15 and TRBJ2-7; D is unresolved. CDR1 and CDR2 from the germline V gene are LNHNV and YYDKDF (reference sequence). V shed 1 base and J shed 6 bases, with 19 bases lying between them. This CDR3 region has 16 residues. CDR3 residues: CATSRGRTSLSIEQYF. CDR3 nucleotide sequence: TGTGCCACCAGCAGAGGTCGGACCTCACTCTCCATCGAGCAGTACTTC.

The V gene is TRBV4-2, the J gene TRBJ1-2; possibly TRBD1 for D (5 bases). CDR3 size: 15 residues. Looked up from germline, CDR1 is LGHNA and CDR2 is YNFKEQ. Trimming took 1 base from V and 6 from J, leaving 15 bases between them. The CDR3 protein is CASSQGVDLRDGYTF. In nucleotides, the CDR3 is TGTGCCAGCAGCCAAGGGGTAGATCTCAGGGATGGCTACACCTTC.

There are a few counts of this clone. The DNA for the CDR3 is TGTGCCAGCAGCCAAGGACACGGGACAACGCGTAATGAAAAACTGTTTTTT. Its translation is CASSQGHGTTRNEKLFF. This chain joins TRBV14 and TRBJ1-4, with a weak D call TRBD1 (6 bases). The V and J ends lost 1 base and 4 bases respectively, with 16 bases between them. This CDR3 region has 17 residues. Germline values: CDR1 SGHDN, CDR2 FVKESK.

This clone has only a few counts. V usage is TRBV6-5 and J usage is TRBJ1-5; D uncertain. V gave up 6 bases and J gave up 2 bases, with 11 bases separating them. CDR1 MNHEY and CDR2 SVGAGI come from the germline V gene. The CDR3 contains 14 residues. CDR3 residues: CASSPAPGNQPQHF. The CDR3 region has the DNA TGTGCCAGCAGCCCCGCCCCTGGCAATCAGCCCCAGCATTTT.

The chain is built from TRBV30 and TRBJ2-2; 11 bases line up with TRBD2. This CDR3 spans 16 amino acids. Looked up from germline, CDR1 is GTSNPN and CDR2 is SVGIG (reference sequence). Trimming took 0 bases from V and 6 from J; bases not matched to a gene: 6. The CDR3 loop reads CAWSVGTSGWAGELFF. DNA of the CDR3: TGTGCCTGGAGTGTTGGGACTAGCGGTTGGGCCGGGGAGCTGTTTTTT.

This chain connects TRBV19 to TRBJ1-1; 8 nucleotides match TRBD1. The germline V gene encodes CDR1 LNHDA and CDR2 SQIVND (reference sequence). The CDR3 is 17 amino acids. With 1 base clipped from V and 1 base from J, the junction kept 8 bases outside the gene matches. CDR3 residues: CASSIVGQGGRNTEAFF. The CDR3 nucleotides are TGTGCCAGTAGTATAGTTGGACAGGGAGGGAGGAACACTGAAGCTTTCTTT.

CDR3 loop: CASSEESGTFRVALNTGELFF. CDR3 coding DNA: TGTGCCAGCAGTGAAGAATCAGGGACCTTCAGAGTCGCCCTTAACACCGGGGAGCTGTTTTTT. This chain connects TRBV6-1 to TRBJ2-2; the D gene could be TRBD1 or TRBD2 (5 bases each). The germline CDR1 and CDR2 sequences are MNHNS and SASEGT. Trimming shortened V by 1 base and J by 2 bases, and 26 bases separated the two germline ends. CDR3 length: 21 amino acids.

This chain connects TRBV28 to TRBJ1-1; D is undetermined. CDR1 and CDR2 from the germline V gene are MDHEN and SYDVKM. CDR3 length: 13 amino acids. The V end lost 8 bases, the J end lost 0 bases, and 10 bases lay between the germline ends. The CDR3 here is CASLPDLNTEAFF. CDR3 nucleotides: TGTGCCAGCCTTCCAGATTTGAACACTGAAGCTTTCTTT.

This clone was detected a few times. The J gene is TRBJ1-2, the V gene TRBV4-1, with D unclear. CDR3 length: 12 residues. Germline values: CDR1 MGHRA, CDR2 YSYEKL. Between the trimmed V and J ends, which lost 2 bases and 3 bases, there was a span of 4 bases. CDR3 protein: CASSQRDYGYTF. For the CDR3, the DNA is TGCGCCAGCAGCCAACGGGACTATGGCTACACCTTC.

The chain recombines TRBV29-1 with TRBJ2-6, with D possibly matching TRBD1 (5 bases). V lost 6 bases to trimming and J lost 1 base, with 10 bases between them. Per germline, CDR1 SQVTM and CDR2 ANQGSEA. This CDR3 is 14 amino acids long. The CDR3 DNA follows: TGCAGCGTCTCAAGGGGTTCTGGGGCCAACGTCCTGACTTTC. Residues: CSVSRGSGANVLTF.

V gene TRBV4-3 combines with J gene TRBJ2-1; unclear D gene. The germline V and J ends were trimmed by 1 base and 7 bases, with 11 bases remaining between them. The CDR3 has 14 residues. Germline loops: CDR1 LGHNA, CDR2 YSLEER. The chain's CDR3 is CASSQVRANNEQFF. CDR3 coding DNA: TGCGCCAGCAGCCAAGTTCGGGCAAATAATGAGCAGTTCTTC.

The chain has TRBV5-6 and TRBJ2-2; D gene ambiguous. The germline V gene has CDR1 SGHDT and CDR2 YYEEEE. The CDR3 extends over 16 amino acids. The V end was cut by 5 bases, the J end by 2 bases, with 16 bases between. The DNA for the CDR3 is TGTGCCAGCAGTCCCCGACATGGGGTCAACACCGGGGAGCTGTTTTTT. Translating gives CASSPRHGVNTGELFF.

In nucleotides, the CDR3 is TGTGCCAGCAGCTTAAATGCTCGGGTGAGCGGGAGGGCCGGGAATGAGCAGTTCTTC. Translated, it gives CASSLNARVSGRAGNEQFF. The chain employs TRBV11-3 and TRBJ2-1, with 10 bases aligning to TRBD2. The germline V gene encodes CDR1 SGHNT and CDR2 YENEEA. This CDR3 is 19 amino acids long. Germline trimming cut 2 bases from V and 7 bases from J; bases unmatched to any gene: 17.

This chain connects TRBV19 to TRBJ2-7; 11 bases agree with TRBD2. There are 15 residues in the CDR3. V was clipped by 4 bases and J by 4 bases; unmatched bases: 6. CDR1 and CDR2 (germline): LNHDA, SQIVND (reference sequence). The CDR3 reads CASSTPTSGSYEQYF. The CDR3 DNA follows: TGTGCCAGTAGTACTCCCACTAGCGGGAGTTACGAGCAGTACTTC. Combining the CDR3 with reference TRBV19 and TRBJ2-7 gives the whole variable domain DGGITQSPKYLFRKEGQNVTLSCEQNLNHDAMYWYRQDPGQGLRLIYYSQIVNDFQKGDIAEGYSVSREKKESFPLTVTSAQKNPTAFYLCASSTPTSGSYEQYFGPGTRLTVT.

This clone was counted between two and nine times. The rearrangement links TRBV19 to TRBJ1-2; possible D gene TRBD1, 5 bases. CDR1 is LNHDA and CDR2 is SQIVND in the germline V gene (reference sequence). CDR3 length: 15 residues. Deletions cut 1 base from V and 5 bases from J, with 14 bases between. CDR3 region: CASSIAPGGAYGYTF. The CDR3 coding sequence is TGTGCCAGTAGTATAGCCCCTGGAGGGGCTTATGGCTACACCTTC.

This sequence joins TRBV18 and TRBJ2-2; D is possibly TRBD1 (5 bases). Per the germline V gene, CDR1 is KGHSH and CDR2 is LQKENI. The V and J ends lost 0 bases and 3 bases respectively, with 14 bases between them. The CDR3 consists of 17 residues. CDR3 protein: CASSPPDRGRDTGELFF. CDR3 DNA sequence: TGTGCCAGCTCACCACCGGATAGGGGCCGGGACACCGGGGAGCTGTTTTTT.